This entry lists 17 T cell receptor beta chains sequenced from one sample in a study of OX40 agonist ivuxolimab in advanced cancers. The method behind the library was the immunoSEQ multiplex PCR assay. Held by TCRdb, this immuneACCESS table contains in-frame sequences only and omits some clones. Under half of the omission traces to an unresolved V gene where checked; the cause of the rest is unknown. Recorded for this sample are about 110,000 clones; about nine tenths of them occurred a single time. Approximately 0.49% of the sample comes from the top ten. The sample consisted of CD4+ or CD8+ T cells sorted from blood, taken in a trial of the OX40 agonist ivuxolimab. All receptors derive from an adult with an advanced solid tumor such as melanoma, head and neck, liver or kidney cancer.

This clone was seen just once. The chain employs TRBV9 and TRBJ2-1, with 8 bases lining up with TRBD1. CDR3 size: 15 residues. Losses at the gene ends were 0 bases for V and 9 bases for J; bases not matched to a gene: 8. In germline, CDR1 is SGDLS, CDR2 YYNGEE. In DNA, the CDR3 is TGTGCCAGCAGCGTAGGCGGACAGGGAGGAGGTGAGCAGTTCTTC. This gives the protein CASSVGGQGGGEQFF. The variable domain in full, completed from reference TRBV9 and TRBJ2-1, reads DSGVTQTPKHLITATGQRVTLRCSPRSGDLSVYWYQQSLDQGLQFLIQYYNGEERAKGNILERFSAQQFPDLHSELNLSSLELGDSALYFCASSVGGQGGGEQFFGPGTRLTVL.

J is TRBJ1-2 and V is TRBV29-1, with D possibly TRBD1 on 5 matching bases. The V end lost 4 bases, the J end lost 8 bases, and 11 bases lay between the germline ends. This CDR3 has 11 residues. Per the germline V gene, CDR1 is SQVTM and CDR2 is ANQGSEA. CDR3 nucleotides: TGCAGCGTTGGAGGGGTCGACGGCTACACCTTC. As protein: CSVGGVDGYTF.

The chain has TRBV5-4 and TRBJ2-3, with D possibly being TRBD1 (5 bases). The ends were cut back, 0 bases at V and 0 bases at J, with 5 bases in the middle. The CDR3 contains 14 residues. Germline values: CDR1 SGHNT, CDR2 YYREEE (reference sequence). The CDR3 loop reads CASSLAGSTDTQYF. The CDR3 region has the DNA TGTGCCAGCAGCTTGGCAGGGAGCACAGATACGCAGTATTTT.

The CDR3 sequence is CASSRRGPGGGYTF. CDR3 coding DNA: TGTGCCAGCAGCCGACGTGGTCCCGGGGGAGGCTACACCTTC. This rearrangement joins TRBV5-8 to TRBJ1-2; the D gene is possibly TRBD1 (5 bases). Germline assignment: CDR1 SGHTS and CDR2 YDEGEE. The CDR3 covers 14 residues. Deletions cut 4 bases from V and 8 bases from J, with 18 bases between.

The chain employs TRBV19 and TRBJ2-1; 11 bases agree with TRBD1. Trimming at V came to 6 bases and at J to 9 bases, leaving 4 bases not matched to a gene. The CDR3 consists of 13 residues. Germline V gene lookup returns CDR1 LNHDA and CDR2 SQIVND (reference sequence). The CDR3: CASRGQGDGEQFF. For the CDR3, the DNA is TGTGCCAGTAGGGGACAGGGGGATGGTGAGCAGTTCTTC.

V gene TRBV5-6 combines with J gene TRBJ1-5, with D maybe TRBD1 (5 bases). The germline V gene has CDR1 SGHDT and CDR2 YYEEEE. Deletions cut 4 bases from V and 0 bases from J, with 14 bases between. There are 16 residues in the CDR3. DNA for the CDR3: TGTGCCAGCAGCGCCCGGGGGGGACTTAGCAATCAGCCCCAGCATTTT. Translating gives CASSARGGLSNQPQHF.

V usage is TRBV19 and J usage is TRBJ1-4, with D unclear. Germline V CDR1 and CDR2: LNHDA, SQIVND (reference sequence). The CDR3 sequence is 13 residues long. The V gene lost 3 bases and the J gene lost 8 bases, with 10 bases spanning the gap. The CDR3 region is CASSISAGEKLFF. The DNA for the CDR3 is TGTGCCAGTAGTATTTCGGCGGGGGAAAAACTGTTTTTT.

This CDR3 is CASSRGQVQETQYF. CDR3 bases: TGTGCCAGCTCCCGGGGACAGGTCCAAGAGACCCAGTACTTC. The rearrangement uses TRBV18 and TRBJ2-5; 8 positions match TRBD1. The CDR3 spans 14 residues. V shed 6 bases, J shed 1 base, and the junction held 4 bases outside the gene matches. Looked up from germline, CDR1 is KGHSH and CDR2 is LQKENI. Drawing the rest from reference TRBV18 and TRBJ2-5, the complete variable domain is NAGVMQNPRHLVRRRGQEARLRCSPMKGHSHVYWYRQLPEEGLKFMVYLQKENIIDESGMPKERFSAEFPKEGPSILRIQQVVRGDSAAYFCASSRGQVQETQYFGPGTRLLVL.

The rearrangement uses TRBV7-2 and TRBJ2-2; 8 nucleotides align to TRBD1. Germline V gene lookup returns CDR1 SGHTA and CDR2 FQGNSA. The CDR3 spans 17 residues. The ends lost 2 bases at V and 5 bases at J; junction bases unmatched: 10. CDR3: CASSLSGGRSKTGELFF. The CDR3 DNA reads as TGTGCCAGCAGCTTATCAGGGGGCAGGAGTAAAACCGGGGAGCTGTTTTTT.

The chain links TRBV5-4 to TRBJ1-2, with D uncertain. The CDR3 has 14 residues. Germline V gene data show CDR1 as SGHNT and CDR2 as YYREEE (reference sequence). The V end was cut by 4 bases, the J end by 3 bases, with 13 bases between. CDR3 sequence (DNA): TGTGCCAGCAGCGGGGAGAGGCTCGACTATGGCTACACCTTC. Its translation is CASSGERLDYGYTF.

The chain is built from TRBV7-9 and TRBJ1-5, with 9 bases aligning to TRBD1. V shed 0 bases, J shed 4 bases, and the junction held 4 bases outside the gene matches. The germline V gene encodes CDR1 SEHNR and CDR2 FQNEAQ (reference sequence). This CDR3 has 16 residues. Here the CDR3 DNA reads TGTGCCAGCAGCTTAGCAGGACAGGGGATGAATCAGCCCCAGCATTTT. Translation: CASSLAGQGMNQPQHF. The full variable domain, in which reference TRBV7-9 and TRBJ1-5 provide the parts outside the CDR3, is DTGVSQNPRHKITKRGQNVTFRCDPISEHNRLYWYRQTLGQGPEFLTYFQNEAQLEKSRLLSDRFSAERPKGSFSTLEIQRTEQGDSAMYLCASSLAGQGMNQPQHFGDGTRLSIL.

The chain uses TRBV7-2 and TRBJ1-1; the D is unclear. V lost 4 bases, J lost 3 bases, and 3 bases lay in between. The germline CDR1 and CDR2 sequences are SGHTA and FQGNSA. This CDR3 is built from 11 residues. The CDR3 DNA reads as TGTGCCAGCAGCTCTTACACTGAAGCTTTCTTT. It codes for CASSSYTEAFF.

The chain is built from TRBV19 and TRBJ2-5; no clear D. V gave up 5 bases and J gave up 3 bases, with 13 bases separating them. The CDR3 consists of 14 residues. Germline assignment: CDR1 LNHDA and CDR2 SQIVND (reference sequence). The CDR3 here is CASSPGTGEETQYF. CDR3 nucleotides: TGTGCCAGTAGTCCCGGAACTGGCGAAGAGACCCAGTACTTC.

The chain combines TRBV19 with TRBJ1-1; no definite D call. Germline V CDR1 and CDR2: LNHDA, SQIVND (reference sequence). Trimming cost V 5 bases and J 2 bases, with 9 bases left between them. The CDR3 is 13 residues long. As DNA, the CDR3 is TGTGCCAGTAGTGAGATTCTAAACACTGAAGCTTTCTTT. Its translation is CASSEILNTEAFF.

The rearrangement uses TRBV2 and TRBJ1-2, with D tentatively TRBD1 (5 bases). The germline gives CDR1 SNHLY, CDR2 FYNNEI. CDR3 size: 16 residues. V was shortened by 6 bases and J by 0 bases, with 17 bases between the two germline ends. The CDR3 DNA reads as TGTGCCAGCAGGAGGGAGGGCTCGGGGGCTAACTATGGCTACACCTTC. Amino acids: CASRREGSGANYGYTF. Full variable domain (missing parts from reference TRBV2 and TRBJ1-2): EPEVTQTPSHQVTQMGQEVILRCVPISNHLYFYWYRQILGQKVEFLVSFYNNEISEKSEIFDDQFSVERPDGSNFTLKIRSTKLEDSAMYFCASRREGSGANYGYTFGSGTRLTVV.

The chain combines TRBV28 with TRBJ2-1; D is undetermined. CDR1 and CDR2 (germline): MDHEN, SYDVKM. V was clipped by 1 base and J by 7 bases, with 8 bases between them. This CDR3 is built from 13 residues. As DNA, the CDR3 is TGTGCCAGCAGTTTATCGGACGGGAATGAGCAGTTCTTC. Its protein is CASSLSDGNEQFF.

The chain joins TRBV28 to TRBJ1-2; D possibly corresponds to TRBD1 (5 bases). The CDR3 runs 16 residues. Trimming stripped 7 bases from V and 1 base from J, with 19 bases between. Germline CDR1 and CDR2: MDHEN and SYDVKM. The CDR3 reads CASTDWVRGDNYGYTF. The CDR3 DNA reads as TGTGCCAGCACCGATTGGGTACGGGGGGATAACTATGGCTACACCTTC.